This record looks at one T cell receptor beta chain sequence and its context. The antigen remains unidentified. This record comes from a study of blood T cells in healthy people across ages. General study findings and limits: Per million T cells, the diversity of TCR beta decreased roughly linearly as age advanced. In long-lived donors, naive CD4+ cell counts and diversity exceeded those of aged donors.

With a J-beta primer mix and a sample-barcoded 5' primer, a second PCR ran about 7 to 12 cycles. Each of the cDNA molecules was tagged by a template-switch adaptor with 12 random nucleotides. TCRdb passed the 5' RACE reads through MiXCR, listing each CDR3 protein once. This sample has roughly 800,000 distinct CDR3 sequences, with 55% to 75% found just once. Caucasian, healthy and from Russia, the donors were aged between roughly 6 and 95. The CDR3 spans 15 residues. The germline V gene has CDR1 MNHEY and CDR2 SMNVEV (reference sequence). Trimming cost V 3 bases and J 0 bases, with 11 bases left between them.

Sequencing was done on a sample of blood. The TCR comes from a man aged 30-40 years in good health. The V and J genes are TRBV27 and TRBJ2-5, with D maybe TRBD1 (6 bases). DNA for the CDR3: TGTGCCAGCAGTTTTAGCAGGGGACACCAAGAGACCCAGTACTTC. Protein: CASSFSRGHQETQYF.